This TCR beta chain was profiled in a study of cytomegalovirus exposure and HLA in healthy donors. General study findings and limits: Being indistinguishable, some V segments were excluded, TRBV6-2 and TRBV6-3 among them. In a later analysis, TCR beta V- and J-gene trimming was associated with a missense DCLRE1C variant. A few chains tied to CMV proved CMV antigen-specific in vitro.

Donors counted as nominally healthy when sampled, yet unrecorded immune exposures were likely. With respect to this clone: Its specificity is unknown.

The PCR used 60 Vbeta and 13 Jbeta primers. Generated by immunoSEQ multiplex PCR, the TCRdb table keeps only in-frame clones and is missing some. The table shows 150,000 to 200,000 clones, with 65% to 80% occurring only once. There are 16 residues in the CDR3. V shed 4 bases and J 5 bases; nucleotides not matched to a gene: 8. Looked up from germline, CDR1 is SGHRS and CDR2 is YFSETQ. The source of this sequence is a woman aged 40-49 years in good health and CMV-seronegative. Sequencing was performed on PBMCs. The chain links TRBV5-1 to TRBJ2-7, with 14 bases matching TRBD2. The CDR3 spells CASSVTSGRAGDEQYF. The CDR3 coding sequence is TGCGCCAGCAGCGTGACTAGCGGGAGGGCCGGGGACGAGCAGTACTTC.